A single sample is the source of the 2 T cell receptor beta chains below, sequenced in a study of cytomegalovirus exposure and HLA in healthy donors listed by TCRdb under 2017. The library was obtained by the immunoSEQ multiplex PCR assay. For the multiplex PCR, a mixture combining 60 forward primers for TCR Vbeta segments and 13 reverse primers for TCR Jbeta segments was used. Here the immuneACCESS table is served through TCRdb, limited to in-frame sequences with V and J called. Missing clones are a known gap in these copies; in checked studies unresolved V genes cover under half, and the rest lacks a known reason. The sample data list some 150,000 clones, and approximately 80% of these were observed just once. The ten largest clones add up to approximately 5.6% of the sample. Sequenced input: PBMCs. Every receptor here comes from a woman aged 35 to 49 in good health and CMV-seropositive.

V gene TRBV6-5 combines with J gene TRBJ1-1, with a weak D call TRBD1 (5 bases). The CDR3 runs to 14 residues. Germline lookup yields CDR1 MNHEY and CDR2 SVGAGI. V lost 4 bases to trimming and J lost 10 bases, with 19 bases between them. The CDR3 protein is CASSWTPGEMRAFF. The CDR3 DNA sequence: TGTGCCAGCAGTTGGACTCCGGGGGAAATGCGAGCTTTCTTT.

This clone was seen a single time. The gene calls are TRBV11-3 and TRBJ1-2, with 7 bases identical to TRBD1. Germline V gene sequence: CDR1 SGHNT, CDR2 YENEEA. The CDR3 runs to 13 residues. J lost 4 bases, V lost 2 bases, and 1 base had no gene match. The CDR3 here is CASSLQGVYGYTF. The DNA of the CDR3 is TGTGCCAGCAGCTTACAGGGGGTCTATGGCTACACCTTC.